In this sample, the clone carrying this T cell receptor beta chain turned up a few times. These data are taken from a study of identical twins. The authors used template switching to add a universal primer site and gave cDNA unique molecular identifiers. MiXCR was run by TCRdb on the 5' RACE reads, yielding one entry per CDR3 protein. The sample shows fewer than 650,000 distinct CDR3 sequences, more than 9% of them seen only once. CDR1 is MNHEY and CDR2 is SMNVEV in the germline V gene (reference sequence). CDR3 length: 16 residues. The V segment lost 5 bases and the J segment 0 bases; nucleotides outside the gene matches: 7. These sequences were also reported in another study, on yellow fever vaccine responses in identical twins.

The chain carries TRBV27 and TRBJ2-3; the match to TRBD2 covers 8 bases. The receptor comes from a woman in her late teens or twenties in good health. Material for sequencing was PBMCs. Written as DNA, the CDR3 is TGTGCCAGCAGTCTACTAGCGGCTCCTAGCACAGATACGCAGTATTTT. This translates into CASSLLAAPSTDTQYF.